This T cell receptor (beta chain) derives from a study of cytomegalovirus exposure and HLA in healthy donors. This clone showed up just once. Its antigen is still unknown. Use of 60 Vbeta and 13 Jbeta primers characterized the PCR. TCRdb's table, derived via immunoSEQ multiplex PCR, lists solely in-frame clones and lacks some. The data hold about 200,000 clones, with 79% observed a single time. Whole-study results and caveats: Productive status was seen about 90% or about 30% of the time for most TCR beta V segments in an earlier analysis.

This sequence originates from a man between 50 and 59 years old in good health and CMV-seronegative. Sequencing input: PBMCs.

CDR3 bases: TGTGCCAGCAGCCCACACCCCGGGACTCGATGGGCTTTCTTT. Encoded protein: CASSPHPGTRWAFF. The gene calls are TRBV28 and TRBJ1-1; perhaps TRBD1 as D (5 bases). The germline CDR1 and CDR2 sequences are MDHEN and SYDVKM. Trimming removed 6 bases from V and 11 bases from J, with 22 bases in between. The CDR3 is made up of 14 amino acids.